These 23 T cell receptor beta chains share one sample of origin, sequenced in a study of cytomegalovirus exposure and HLA in healthy donors (dated by TCRdb to 2016 to 2017). Library construction relied on the immunoSEQ multiplex PCR assay. For the multiplex PCR, a mixture combining 60 forward primers for TCR Vbeta segments and 13 reverse primers for TCR Jbeta segments was used. As stored in TCRdb, this immuneACCESS dataset retains in-frame rearrangements with V and J assigned. A fraction of the clones does not appear; measured against another copy, unresolved V genes explain less than half of the discrepancy, and the remainder lacks a known reason. A total of fewer than 150,000 clones appear in this sample, 82% of them only once. The ten top clones hold 2.5% of the sample. The specimen sequenced was PBMCs. The receptors were sampled from a woman in her late teens or twenties in good health and CMV-seronegative.

The J gene is TRBJ1-3, the V gene TRBV4-2; D gene uncertain. The CDR3 has 15 residues. V gave up 6 bases and J gave up 0 bases, with 12 bases separating them. The germline gives CDR1 LGHNA, CDR2 YNFKEQ. The CDR3 DNA sequence: TGTGCCAGCAGGCGAGATACCCCCTCTGGAAACACCATATATTTT. This gives the protein CASRRDTPSGNTIYF.

The chain links TRBV18 to TRBJ1-2; the match to TRBD1 covers 10 bases. The CDR3 has 14 amino acids. The germline V gene has CDR1 KGHSH and CDR2 LQKENI. Trimming cost V 1 base and J 6 bases; bases outside gene matches: 2. CDR3 sequence: CASSPQGTGDGYTF. In nucleotides, the CDR3 is TGTGCCAGCTCACCACAGGGGACAGGGGATGGCTACACCTTC.

This clone was picked up one time. This rearrangement joins TRBV29-1 to TRBJ1-5; tentative D call: TRBD1 (5 bases). The ends were cut back, 7 bases at V and 0 bases at J, with 10 bases in the middle. Germline loops: CDR1 SQVTM, CDR2 ANQGSEA. The length of the CDR3 is 13 residues. The chain's CDR3 is CSARQNSNQPQHF. The CDR3 coding sequence is TGCAGCGCTAGACAGAATAGCAATCAGCCCCAGCATTTT.

This chain joins TRBV7-8 and TRBJ2-7; 10 bases are a match to TRBD1. J gave up 5 bases and V 1 base, and 11 bases lay outside the gene matches. The length of the CDR3 is 17 residues. CDR1 is SGHVS, CDR2 FQNEAQ, per germline. The CDR3 sequence: CASSLGGLGTGDHEQYF. The CDR3 nucleotides read TGTGCCAGCAGCTTAGGGGGGTTGGGGACAGGGGACCACGAGCAGTACTTC.

This chain links TRBV4-1 with TRBJ1-2, with 7 bases aligning to TRBD1. The germline V gene encodes CDR1 MGHRA and CDR2 YSYEKL. The CDR3 covers 15 residues. J lost 2 bases, V lost 1 base, and 4 bases had no gene match. CDR3 residues: CASSQAPRGNYGYTF. CDR3 in DNA: TGCGCCAGCAGCCAAGCCCCCAGGGGGAACTATGGCTACACCTTC.

The CDR3 DNA reads TGTGCCAGCAGCTTGATGGGGCCAGGAGAGACCCAGTACTTC. Protein product: CASSLMGPGETQYF. The V and J genes are TRBV5-6 and TRBJ2-5; D possibly corresponds to TRBD1 (5 bases). The CDR3 consists of 14 residues. The germline V gene has CDR1 SGHDT and CDR2 YYEEEE. Between the trimmed V and J ends, which lost 1 base and 4 bases, there was a span of 11 bases.

The chain is built from TRBV11-2 and TRBJ1-1, with 9 positions matching TRBD1. Germline CDR1 and CDR2: SGHAT and FQNNGV. This CDR3 spans 15 amino acids. Losses at the gene ends were 5 bases for V and 0 bases for J; bases not matched to a gene: 4. For the CDR3, the DNA is TGTGCCAGCAGCGCGGACAGGGGATTGAACACTGAAGCTTTCTTT. This gives the protein CASSADRGLNTEAFF.

The V and J genes are TRBV11-2 and TRBJ2-1, with unresolved D. Germline assignment: CDR1 SGHAT and CDR2 FQNNGV. Between the trimmed V and J ends, which lost 5 bases and 0 bases, there was a span of 14 bases. The CDR3 spans 16 residues. The CDR3 sequence is CASSAGAPSSYNEQFF. The CDR3 bases are TGTGCCAGCAGCGCCGGAGCCCCGAGCTCCTACAATGAGCAGTTCTTC.

This chain connects TRBV2 to TRBJ1-5; 11 bases fit TRBD1. This CDR3 region has 15 residues. Per the germline V gene, CDR1 is SNHLY and CDR2 is FYNNEI. V was clipped by 11 bases and J by 7 bases; unmatched bases: 13. The CDR3 reads CAPGLRTGGPQPQHF. The CDR3 DNA reads as TGTGCCCCCGGGTTGAGGACAGGGGGCCCACAGCCCCAGCATTTT. Combining the CDR3 with reference TRBV2 and TRBJ1-5 gives the whole variable domain EPEVTQTPSHQVTQMGQEVILRCVPISNHLYFYWYRQILGQKVEFLVSFYNNEISEKSEIFDDQFSVERPDGSNFTLKIRSTKLEDSAMYFCAPGLRTGGPQPQHFGDGTRLSIL.

V gene TRBV6-1 combines with J gene TRBJ1-3; no firm D call. Per the germline V gene, CDR1 is MNHNS and CDR2 is SASEGT. The CDR3 loop spans 15 amino acids. V was shortened by 6 bases and J by 0 bases, with 12 bases between the two germline ends. In DNA, the CDR3 is TGTGCCAGCAGCTTCGGAGGCCTCTCTGGAAACACCATATATTTT. This gives the protein CASSFGGLSGNTIYF.

The rearrangement links TRBV6-5 to TRBJ2-3; TRBD2 matches 12 bases. V dropped 4 bases and J dropped 3; count of bases not matched to a gene: 5. CDR1 is MNHEY, CDR2 SVGAGI, per germline. This CDR3 contains 16 residues. In DNA, the CDR3 is TGTGCCAGCAGTTCCCCTACTAGCGGGGGGACAGATACGCAGTATTTT. It yields the protein CASSSPTSGGTDTQYF.

The chain couples TRBV19 to TRBJ1-2; D gene unclear. The CDR3 is 13 amino acids. CDR1 and CDR2 from the germline V gene are LNHDA and SQIVND (reference sequence). V was trimmed by 6 bases and J by 6 bases, leaving 14 bases between them. For the CDR3, the DNA is TGTGCCAGTAGGACCAGGATTACGGATGGCTACACCTTC. Amino acid sequence: CASRTRITDGYTF. Drawing the rest from reference TRBV19 and TRBJ1-2, the complete variable domain is DGGITQSPKYLFRKEGQNVTLSCEQNLNHDAMYWYRQDPGQGLRLIYYSQIVNDFQKGDIAEGYSVSREKKESFPLTVTSAQKNPTAFYLCASRTRITDGYTFGSGTRLTVV.

The J gene is TRBJ1-2, the V gene TRBV5-1; 11 nucleotides line up with TRBD1. Trimming removed 2 bases from V and 2 bases from J; junction bases left unmatched: 5. Germline V gene sequence: CDR1 SGHRS, CDR2 YFSETQ. The CDR3 is made up of 16 amino acids. CDR3 DNA sequence: TGCGCCAGCAGCTTACCTCGGACAGGGGGCAACTATGGCTACACCTTC. As protein: CASSLPRTGGNYGYTF.

The chain has TRBV27 and TRBJ2-2, with 8 bases fitting TRBD1. Germline trimming cut 1 base from V and 6 bases from J; bases unmatched to any gene: 1. This CDR3 spans 14 amino acids. Germline V gene lookup returns CDR1 MNHEY and CDR2 SMNVEV (reference sequence). The CDR3 DNA follows: TGTGCCAGCAGTTTATACAGGGGGGCCGGGGAGCTGTTTTTT. Its translation is CASSLYRGAGELFF.

The genes are TRBV6-1 and TRBJ1-3, with D perhaps TRBD1 (6 bases). V lost 4 bases and J lost 0, with 13 bases in between. The CDR3 runs to 16 residues. CDR1 and CDR2 (germline): MNHNS, SASEGT. CDR3 DNA sequence: TGTGCCAGCAGTGTTACAGGGCTAAACTCTGGAAACACCATATATTTT. Protein: CASSVTGLNSGNTIYF.

The chain is built from TRBV4-1 and TRBJ2-5, with D uncertain. The germline CDR1 and CDR2 sequences are MGHRA and YSYEKL. V was shortened by 1 base and J by 2 bases, with 11 bases between the two germline ends. The CDR3 runs 15 residues. CDR3 DNA sequence: TGCGCCAGCAGCCAAGTTGCGACAACACAAGAGACCCAGTACTTC. It is translated as CASSQVATTQETQYF.

The J gene is TRBJ1-1, the V gene TRBV4-2, with D tentatively TRBD1 (6 bases). The ends were cut back, 1 base at V and 2 bases at J, with 11 bases in the middle. Germline V gene lookup returns CDR1 LGHNA and CDR2 YNFKEQ. The CDR3 has 15 amino acids. The CDR3 bases are TGTGCCAGCAGCCAAGTTTTACAGGGCAACACTGAAGCTTTCTTT. Translated, it gives CASSQVLQGNTEAFF.

The genes are TRBV15 and TRBJ1-2, with D maybe TRBD1 (6 bases). Germline V gene sequence: CDR1 LNHNV, CDR2 YYDKDF (reference sequence). Trimming removed 1 base from V and 8 bases from J, with 11 bases in between. This CDR3 has 13 residues. The CDR3 bases are TGTGCCACCAGCAGAGTAGGGGGGGGAGGCTACACCTTC. It yields the protein CATSRVGGGGYTF.

The chain links TRBV6-1 to TRBJ1-1; no definite D call. CDR3 size: 15 residues. V gave up 6 bases and J gave up 0 bases, with 14 bases separating them. Germline V CDR1 and CDR2: MNHNS, SASEGT. The DNA of the CDR3 is TGTGCCAGCAGAACCACCCCCACAATGAACACTGAAGCTTTCTTT. It translates to CASRTTPTMNTEAFF.

The gene calls are TRBV18 and TRBJ2-1; 9 bases match TRBD1. The CDR3 loop spans 17 amino acids. Germline V CDR1 and CDR2: KGHSH, LQKENI. V lost 0 bases, J lost 9 bases, and 12 bases stayed unmatched. The CDR3 bases are TGTGCCAGCTCACCACCCTTAGGACAGGGGAAGTATGGTGAGCAGTTCTTC. Translated, it gives CASSPPLGQGKYGEQFF.

Only a few counts were recorded for this clone. The V gene is TRBV5-1, the J gene TRBJ1-1; 7 positions agree with TRBD1. The junction had 3 bases not matched to a gene; V was cut back by 4 bases and J by 0 bases. In germline, CDR1 is SGHRS, CDR2 YFSETQ. This CDR3 region has 14 residues. CDR3 DNA sequence: TGCGCCAGCAGCATCGGACAGGTGAACACTGAAGCTTTCTTT. The encoded protein is CASSIGQVNTEAFF.

The chain links TRBV5-6 to TRBJ1-3, with 7 bases that match TRBD1. The germline CDR1 and CDR2 sequences are SGHDT and YYEEEE. Trimming at V came to 1 base and at J to 3 bases, leaving 7 bases not matched to a gene. The CDR3 has 16 residues. CDR3 in amino acids: CASSLPLGQYGNTIYF. CDR3 nucleotides: TGTGCCAGCAGCTTGCCGCTGGGACAGTATGGAAACACCATATATTTT.

The chain is built from TRBV20-1 and TRBJ2-7, with D possibly being TRBD2 (5 bases). CDR3 size: 11 residues. With 2 bases removed from V and 7 bases from J, the gap between germline ends came to 9 bases. Germline V gene sequence: CDR1 DFQATT, CDR2 SNEGSKA (reference sequence). CDR3 coding DNA: TGCAGTGCTAGAATATTAGCGGAGCAGTACTTC. This sequence encodes CSARILAEQYF.